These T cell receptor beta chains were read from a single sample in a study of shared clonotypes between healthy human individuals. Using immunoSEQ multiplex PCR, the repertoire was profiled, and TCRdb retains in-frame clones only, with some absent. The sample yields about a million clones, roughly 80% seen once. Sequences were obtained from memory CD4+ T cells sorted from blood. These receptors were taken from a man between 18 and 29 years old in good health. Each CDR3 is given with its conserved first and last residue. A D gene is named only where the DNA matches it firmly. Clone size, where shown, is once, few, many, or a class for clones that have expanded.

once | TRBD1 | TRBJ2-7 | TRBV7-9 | TGTGCCAGCAGCTTTACAGGGGTCTCCTACGAGCAGTACTTC | CASSFTGVSYEQYF
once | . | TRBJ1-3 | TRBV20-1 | TGCAGTGCTAGATTTGAGTACACCATATATTTT | CSARFEYTIYF
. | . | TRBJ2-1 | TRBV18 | TGTGCCAGCTCCCTTGGCTTTCTAGCGACCAATGAGCAGTTCTTC | CASSLGFLATNEQFF
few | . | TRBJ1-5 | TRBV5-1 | TGCGCCAGCACCCCCTCGGGGGGACAGCCCCAGCATTTT | CASTPSGGQPQHF
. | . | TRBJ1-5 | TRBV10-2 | TGCGCCAGCACCGACGGGGGACGCCTAATTAATCAGCCCCAGCATTTT | CASTDGGRLINQPQHF
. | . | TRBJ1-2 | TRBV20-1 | TGCAGTGCTCGCAAAGGCTACACCTTC | CSARKGYTF
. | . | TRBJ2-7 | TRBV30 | TGTGCCTGGGGAAAGATCGGGAAATACGAGCAGTACTTC | CAWGKIGKYEQYF
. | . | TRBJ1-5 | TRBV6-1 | TGTGCCAGCACGCCGTGGGCCAGCAATCAGCCCCAGCATTTT | CASTPWASNQPQHF
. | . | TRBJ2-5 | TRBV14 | TGTGCCAGCAGCCAAGATGGGGGCCAAGAGACCCAGTACTTC | CASSQDGGQETQYF
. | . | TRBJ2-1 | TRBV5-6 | TGTGCCAGCAGCTTGCGCCTAGCGATCAACAATGAGCAGTTCTTC | CASSLRLAINNEQFF
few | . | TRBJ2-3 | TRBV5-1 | TGCGCCAGTCATAAGGGGATCACAGATACGCAGTATTTT | CASHKGITDTQYF
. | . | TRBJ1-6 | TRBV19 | TGTGCCAGTAGACCCTTAGGCGCAGATTTAAATTCACCCCTCCACTTT | CASRPLGADLNSPLHF
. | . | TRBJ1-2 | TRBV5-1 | TGCGCCAGCAGCCTAGCGGGAGACTATGGCTACACCTTC | CASSLAGDYGYTF
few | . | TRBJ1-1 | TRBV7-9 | TGTGCCAGCAGCGCGCAGGGTGTAAACACTGAAGCTTTCTTT | CASSAQGVNTEAFF
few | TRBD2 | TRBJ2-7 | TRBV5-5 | TGTGCCAGCAGCTGGATAGCGGGAGGCGAGCAGTACTTC | CASSWIAGGEQYF
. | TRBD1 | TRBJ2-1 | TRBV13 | TGTGCCAGCGGACAGGGGGCGGTCTACAATGAGCAGTTCTTC | CASGQGAVYNEQFF
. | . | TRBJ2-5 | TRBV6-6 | TGTGCCAGCAGTGGGAGCTCACAAGAGACCCAGTACTTC | CASSGSSQETQYF
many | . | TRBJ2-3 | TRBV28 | TGTGCCAGCCTACCTAAGGGCACAGATACGCAGTATTTT | CASLPKGTDTQYF
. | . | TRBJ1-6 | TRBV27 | TGTGCCAGCAGTTTATCGAGAGACACCCTTAGGTATAATTCACCCCTCCACTTT | CASSLSRDTLRYNSPLHF
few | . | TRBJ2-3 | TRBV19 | TGTGCCAGTAGATTGGGTACGACAGATACGCAGTATTTT | CASRLGTTDTQYF
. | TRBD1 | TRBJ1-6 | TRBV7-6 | TGTGCCAGCAGCAAGGGACAGGCCGTATACTCACCCCTCCACTTT | CASSKGQAVYSPLHF
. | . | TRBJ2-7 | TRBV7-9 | TGTGCCAGCAGCTCGGACAGAGATAACTACGAGCAGTACTTC | CASSSDRDNYEQYF
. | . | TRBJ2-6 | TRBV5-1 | TGCGCCAGCAGCTCGGACGCGGAGGGAGCCAACGTCCTGACTTTC | CASSSDAEGANVLTF
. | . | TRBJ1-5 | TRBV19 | TGTGCCAGTAGTATTGGGCTTTATAGCAATCAGCCCCAGCATTTT | CASSIGLYSNQPQHF
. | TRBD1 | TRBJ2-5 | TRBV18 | TGTGCCAGCTCACAATTATCCGGGACAGGGATAGAGACCCAGTACTTC | CASSQLSGTGIETQYF
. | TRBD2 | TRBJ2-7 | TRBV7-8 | TGTGCCAGCAGCTCGCCCGGGGCTAGCGGGAGTGGCTACGAGCAGTACTTC | CASSSPGASGSGYEQYF
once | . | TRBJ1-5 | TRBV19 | TGTGCCAGTAGTAACACAGGGAGCAATCAGCCCCAGCATTTT | CASSNTGSNQPQHF
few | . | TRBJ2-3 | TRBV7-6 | TGTGCCAGCAGCTTAGCTCAACGCCACACAGATACGCAGTATTTT | CASSLAQRHTDTQYF
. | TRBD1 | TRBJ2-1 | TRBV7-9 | TGTGCCAGCTCCTCCGGGACAGGGGACAATGAGCAGTTCTTC | CASSSGTGDNEQFF
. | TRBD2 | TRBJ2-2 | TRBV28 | TGTGCCAGCAGGGGTGCGGGGGGAAACACCGGGGAGCTGTTTTTT | CASRGAGGNTGELFF
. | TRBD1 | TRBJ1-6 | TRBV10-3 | TGTGCCATCAGTACTACAGGGGTTTCACCCCTCCACTTT | CAISTTGVSPLHF
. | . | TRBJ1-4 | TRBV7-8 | TGTGCCAGCAGCCAGGGCCTTAATGAAAAACTGTTTTTT | CASSQGLNEKLFF
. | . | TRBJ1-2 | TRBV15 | TGTGCCACCAGCAGAGAGGGCGTCGGGGGCTACACCTTC | CATSREGVGGYTF
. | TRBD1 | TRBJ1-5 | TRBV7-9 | TGTGCCAGCAGCTTAACAGGGGATCAGCCCCAGCATTTT | CASSLTGDQPQHF
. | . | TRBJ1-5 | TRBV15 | TGTGCCACCAGCAGAGATGGGGGAAATCAGCCCCAGCATTTT | CATSRDGGNQPQHF
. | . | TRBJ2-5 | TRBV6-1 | TGTGCCAGCAGTACAGAGAGCAGGGCCGGGGAGACCCAGTACTTC | CASSTESRAGETQYF
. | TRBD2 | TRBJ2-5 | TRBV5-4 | TGTGCCAGCAGCAAGGCTAGCGGGGGCTACGGGGAGACCCAGTACTTC | CASSKASGGYGETQYF
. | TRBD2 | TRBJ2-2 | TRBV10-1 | TGCGCCAGCGCCCAAGCGGGGGGAACCGGGGAGCTGTTTTTT | CASAQAGGTGELFF
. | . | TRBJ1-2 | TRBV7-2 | TGTGCCAGCAGCTTAGGCAGGGAGGTGTATGGCTACACCTTC | CASSLGREVYGYTF
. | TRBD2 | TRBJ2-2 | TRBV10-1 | TGCGCCAGCAGTGGCCCCGGCGGGGGGGCCGGGGAGCTGTTTTTT | CASSGPGGGAGELFF
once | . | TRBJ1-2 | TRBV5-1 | TGCGCCAGCAGCTTGGACGGGACGAATGGCTACACCTTC | CASSLDGTNGYTF
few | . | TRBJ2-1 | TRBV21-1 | TGTGCCAGCAGCAGATTGTGCCGGGACAGGGAGTACAATGAGCAGTTCTTC | CASSRLCRDREYNEQFF
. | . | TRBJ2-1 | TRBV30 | TGTGCCTGGAGTCGGACCGAGTTTGGGTACAATGAGCAGTTCTTC | CAWSRTEFGYNEQFF
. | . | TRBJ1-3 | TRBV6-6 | TGTGCCAGCAGTACGGTAGGGGGTAACCGAAACACCATATATTTT | CASSTVGGNRNTIYF
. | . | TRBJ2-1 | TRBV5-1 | TGCGCCAGCAGCTCCCCGGGCTTCGTCGGAAATGAGCAGTTCTTC | CASSSPGFVGNEQFF
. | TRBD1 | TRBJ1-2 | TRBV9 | TGTGCCAGCAGCTCAGGGGGGGGCTACACCTTC | CASSSGGGYTF
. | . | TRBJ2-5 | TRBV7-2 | TGTGCCACCTCCTCGACAGCGCTTAAAGGAGAGACCCAGTACTTC | CATSSTALKGETQYF
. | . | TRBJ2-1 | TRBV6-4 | TGTGCCAGCAGTAGGGAGGAGGGCAATGAGCAGTTCTTC | CASSREEGNEQFF
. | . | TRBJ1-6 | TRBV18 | TGTGCCAGCTCGCCGAGCAGGGCCGAGTCACCCCTCCACTTT | CASSPSRAESPLHF
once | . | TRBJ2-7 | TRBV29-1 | TGCAGCGTTGGGGACACCTACGAGCAGTACTTC | CSVGDTYEQYF
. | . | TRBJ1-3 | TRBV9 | TGTGCCAGCAGCGTAGGAGGAGTCTATTCGGGGTTGGCTGGAAACACCATATATTTT | CASSVGGVYSGLAGNTIYF
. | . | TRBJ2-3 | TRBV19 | TGTGCCAGTAGCCCCAGGGGTCCAGGCACAGATACGCAGTATTTT | CASSPRGPGTDTQYF
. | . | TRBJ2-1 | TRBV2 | TGTGCCAGCAGAGAATTAGAAAGCTCCTACAATGAGCAGTTCTTC | CASRELESSYNEQFF
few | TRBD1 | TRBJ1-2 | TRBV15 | TGTGCCACCAGCGGACAGGGGGCCTTCGTGGGCTACACCTTC | CATSGQGAFVGYTF
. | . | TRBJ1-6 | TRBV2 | TGTGCCAGCAGTGACGTTTCGGGCCCCTATAATTCACCCCTCCACTTT | CASSDVSGPYNSPLHF